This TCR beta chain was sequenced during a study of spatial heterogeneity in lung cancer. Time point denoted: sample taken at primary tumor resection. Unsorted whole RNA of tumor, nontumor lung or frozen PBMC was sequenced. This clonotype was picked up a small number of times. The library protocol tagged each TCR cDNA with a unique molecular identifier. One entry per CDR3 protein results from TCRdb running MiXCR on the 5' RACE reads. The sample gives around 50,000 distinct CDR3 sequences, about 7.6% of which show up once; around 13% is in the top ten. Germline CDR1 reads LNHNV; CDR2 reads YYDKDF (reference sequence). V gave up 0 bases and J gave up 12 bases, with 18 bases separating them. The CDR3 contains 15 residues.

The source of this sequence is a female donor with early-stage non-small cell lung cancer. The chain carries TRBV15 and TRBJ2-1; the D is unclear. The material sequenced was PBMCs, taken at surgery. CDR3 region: CATSRDSSEWSRQFF. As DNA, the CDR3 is TGTGCCACCAGCAGAGATAGCTCCGAGTGGTCGCGGCAGTTCTTC.